This record looks at one T cell receptor beta chain sequence and its context. The clone's antigen remains unknown. Nothing much larger sits one base from this clone, and base qualities are not available. TCR CDR3 regions were amplified from genomic DNA by multiplex PCR using the deep immunoSEQ assay. Genomic DNA extracted from each cell subset was distributed evenly over all wells of several immunoSEQ 96-well plates, and each plate served as one replicate. For unsorted PBMC, approximately 0.3 ug of genomic DNA, equivalent to tens of thousands of T cell genomes, went into each replicate PCR. Ten immunoSEQ deep assay plates were used to sequence the unsorted PBMC genomic DNA. Purified libraries were measured with a Qubit 3.0 fluorometer, size-checked on a Bioanalyzer 2100, and measured again with the KAPA Library Quantification kit. Each immunoSEQ 96-well plate was sequenced on its own single-read 150-cycle Illumina NextSeq 550 flow cell. For the original study's pipeline: The immunoSEQ output contained only junctional sequences without quality scores, so filtering could not match that applied to full-length reads. To assign V/J genes and CDR3, sequences were annotated using PyIR, a Python wrapper for IgBLAST v1.9, with IMGT germline references. Reads were removed for weak V/J assignments (E-value above 1e-6), missing CDR3, stop codons, out-of-frame junctions, or ambiguous translated residues. V3J clonotypes were defined as sequences sharing the same inferred V gene, J gene, and CDR3 amino acid sequence. The percentage overlap between two repertoires was calculated by dividing the number of shared unique clonotypes by the size of the smaller repertoire. Richness of each repertoire was evaluated using RTK rarefaction, the Chao1 estimator, and Recon v2.1 estimates of unobserved clonotypes. TCRdb retrieved this table from immuneACCESS and kept in-frame rearrangements only. Not all clones are present; in checked studies, unresolved V genes account for under half, and no reason is known for the remainder. V, J and clone size are those of that table, while D and trimming were read from the DNA. For this sample the table gives around 500,000 clones, of which roughly 80% were detected only once. Of the sample, roughly 13% falls within the top ten clones.

The donors were healthy, HIV-negative adults who had no recently reported acute infections or vaccinations. Every donor was a Caucasian adult living in Nashville, Tennessee, USA. For unsorted samples, some 100 million PBMCs were counted, and genomic DNA was extracted using the QIAamp DNA Blood Mini kit. Blood was collected by leukapheresis, and PBMCs were isolated by Ficoll-Histopaque density gradient centrifugation and then cryopreserved in liquid nitrogen vapor phase. This sample is drawn from a study of shared clonotypes between healthy human individuals (TCRdb year 2020). For the study in its entirety: A couple of women and a few men aged 18 to 49 years were included in the cohort. Blood TCR repertoires of four to six healthy adults were deeply sequenced to estimate repertoire size and the extent of clonotype sharing between individuals. To increase sequencing depth and limit assay-specific biases, TCR repertoire library preparation and sequencing were carried out by different laboratories using diverse techniques. Leukapheresis yielded between about 0.85 and 9 billion PBMCs per donor. Broader findings and caveats from the paper: The small number of donors limited the genetic and exposure-history diversity represented. Sampling was restricted to blood, and TCR repertoires in tissue are likely to differ from TCR repertoires in blood. Pairwise subsampling led to the expectation that sequencing depth would affect the degree of clonotype sharing among donors.

The sequenced material came from PBMCs. This clonotype was sampled from a middle-aged woman in good health. Some clones in this sample may be carry-over from other donors' samples.

The CDR3 in this case is CASSTGQGSSYEQYF. The sequence in DNA is TGTGCCAGCAGCACCGGACAGGGAAGCTCCTACGAGCAGTACTTC. The V and J genes are TRBV7-2 and TRBJ2-7, with 8 bases matching TRBD1. The CDR3 contains 15 residues, cysteine and phenylalanine counted. Only CDR3 DNA remains: 45 bases, in frame from the first base. The germline V and J ends show losses of 5 bases and 0 bases respectively, and no gene match explains 6 bases of the junction. Reading the germline V gene gives CDR1 SGHTA and CDR2 FQGNSA.